This T cell receptor (beta chain) was sequenced during a study of T cells expressing NK-cell markers. Study-wide background: Source material for TCR beta repertoires consisted of sorted CD3+CD56+NKG2C+, CD3+CD56+NKG2C- and CD3+CD56-NKG2C+ T cells. Just one sequenced donor of eight was HCMV-seronegative, while seven were seropositive. Study-level points and caveats: Dominant NKG2C+ clonotypes made up about 1.0-7.5% of CD8+ T cells in roughly 6 donors.

The CDR3 contains 14 residues. On this clonotype itself: The antigen is not known.

TCRdb reanalyzed the 5' RACE reads and collapses them to one entry per CDR3 protein, without DNA. This listing includes about 460,000 distinct CDR3 sequences. The clonotype comes from a woman aged 45-65 years in good health. The chain joins TRBV12-3 or TRBV12-4 to TRBJ1-2. Sequencing used blood T cells: a sorted CD56 or NKG2C T cell subset, CD4+ or CD8+ T cells, or bulk PBMC T cells (not recorded which). CDR3 sequence reads: CASSFGSGTGGYTF.